The text below deals with one T cell receptor (beta chain). This sample stems from a study of OX40 agonist ivuxolimab in advanced cancers. Study information: Cohort: roughly 80% men, mean age approximately 66, aged roughly 23 to 90. A history of anti-PD-1, anti-PD-L1 or anti-CTLA-4 therapy was acceptable, and about 40% had some.

Germline CDR1 is SEHNR and CDR2 is FQNEAQ (reference sequence). This CDR3 is 14 amino acids long. Trimming removed 1 base from V and 6 bases from J; junction bases left unmatched: 3. The assay was immunoSEQ multiplex PCR, and TCRdb's table has in-frame clones only and misses some. Seen here are approximately 28,000 clones, 84% observed once, and the top ten hold around 17%. The chain employs TRBV7-9 and TRBJ2-1, with 7 bases aligning to TRBD2. The sample consisted of CD4+ or CD8+ T cells sorted from blood, taken in a trial of the OX40 agonist ivuxolimab. The source is an adult with an advanced solid tumor such as melanoma, head and neck, liver or kidney cancer. The chain's CDR3 is CASSLGLAGNEQFF. CDR3 DNA sequence: TGTGCCAGCAGCTTAGGACTAGCAGGCAATGAGCAGTTCTTC.